The clone carrying this TCR beta chain was detected many times. The CDR3 contains 12 residues. Per germline, CDR1 SQVTM and CDR2 ANQGSEA. The V end lost 5 bases, the J end lost 4 bases, and 11 bases lay between the germline ends. This specimen belongs to a study of neurological immune-mediated disorders. The cDNA was generated by 5'RACE with 10-nucleotide random UMIs. TCRdb re-derived calls from the 5' RACE reads in MiXCR, one entry per CDR3 protein. This sample carries about 45,000 distinct CDR3 sequences, approximately 13% of them seen once, and the ten largest clones take about an eighth. The time point was: longitudinal time-point 3.

This rearrangement joins TRBV29-1 to TRBJ1-1; D perhaps matches TRBD1 (5 bases). Sequencing was carried out using PBMCs. This receptor was identified in a man between 25 and 39 years old in good health. In DNA form, the CDR3 reads TGCAGCGTTTACGACAGCCGCACTGAAGCTTTCTTT. Translating it yields CSVYDSRTEAFF.